One and the same sample provided the 23 T cell receptor beta chains below, sequenced in a study of blood T cell repertoires in COVID-19. Clones were read by immunoSEQ multiplex PCR, and TCRdb kept only the in-frame ones, dropping some. This table has 90,000 to 100,000 clones, 80% to 85% appearing once. Sequencing input: peripheral blood. The receptors originated from a man between 60 and 75 years old with acute or convalescent COVID-19.

The chain couples TRBV3-1 (or the pseudogene TRBV3-2) to TRBJ2-3, with TRBD2 matching 7 bases. Germline CDR1 LGHDT, CDR2 YNNKEL (reference sequence). After removal of 8 bases from V and 2 bases from J, the junction contained 7 bases not matched to a gene. The CDR3 runs 14 residues. DNA of the CDR3: TGTGCCAGCGGGGTAGCGGGTACCACAGATACGCAGTATTTT. Translated: CASGVAGTTDTQYF.

The gene calls are TRBV14 and TRBJ1-2; D might be TRBD1 (6 bases). Germline values: CDR1 SGHDN, CDR2 FVKESK. Trimming left V 0 bases short and J 4 bases short, with 15 bases between. The CDR3 length is 16 residues. CDR3 amino acids: CASSQDRGGRGYGYTF. In DNA form, the CDR3 reads TGTGCCAGCAGCCAAGATCGAGGGGGACGGGGCTATGGCTACACCTTC.

The V and J genes are TRBV30 and TRBJ1-2; D might be TRBD1 (6 bases). The CDR3 spans 16 residues. Germline V gives CDR1 GTSNPN, CDR2 SVGIG (reference sequence). V was clipped by 0 bases and J by 8 bases, with 22 bases between them. CDR3 DNA sequence: TGTGCCTGGAGTGTACAGTTTTTCCGACAGGAGGACGGCTACACCTTC. Residues: CAWSVQFFRQEDGYTF. The full variable domain, in which reference TRBV30 and TRBJ1-2 provide the parts outside the CDR3, is SQTIHQWPATLVQPVGSPLSLECTVEGTSNPNLYWYRQAAGRGLQLLFYSVGIGQISSEVPQNLSASRPQDRQFILSSKKLLLSDSGFYLCAWSVQFFRQEDGYTFGSGTRLTVV.

V is TRBV4-1 and J is TRBJ1-5; TRBD1 agrees at 7 bases. The J segment lost 11 bases and the V segment lost 2 bases, leaving 6 bases of the junction unmatched. The CDR3 spans 13 residues. Germline loops: CDR1 MGHRA, CDR2 YSYEKL. Here the CDR3 reads CASSQRDSTTQHF. CDR3 nucleotide sequence: TGCGCCAGCAGCCAAAGGGACAGCACAACCCAGCATTTT.

V usage is TRBV29-1 and J usage is TRBJ2-1; 7 nucleotides align to TRBD2. This CDR3 has 12 residues. V shed 4 bases, J shed 10 bases, and the junction held 7 bases outside the gene matches. CDR1 and CDR2 from the germline V gene are SQVTM and ANQGSEA. The CDR3 region is CSVGLGGGEQFF. The CDR3 DNA reads as TGCAGCGTTGGGTTGGGGGGAGGGGAGCAGTTCTTC.

This rearrangement joins TRBV7-3 to TRBJ1-1, with D perhaps TRBD1 (5 bases). Germline V lookup: CDR1 SGHTA, CDR2 FQGTGA. The CDR3 spans 13 residues. The V end lost 2 bases, the J end lost 5 bases, and 9 bases lay between the germline ends. The DNA for the CDR3 is TGTGCCAGCAGCTTAGATAGGGGAACTGAAGCTTTCTTT. Its protein product is CASSLDRGTEAFF.

This clone has only a few counts. This rearrangement joins TRBV7-9 to TRBJ1-1; D not resolved. This CDR3 has 15 residues. CDR1 SEHNR and CDR2 FQNEAQ come from the germline V gene (reference sequence). Trimming removed 5 bases at V and 4 bases at J, with 17 bases between. For the CDR3, the DNA is TGTGCCAGCAGCCTAGTGTCCGGGGAGGGCACTGAAGCTTTCTTT. This sequence encodes CASSLVSGEGTEAFF.

The J gene is TRBJ1-2, the V gene TRBV10-2, with TRBD1 identical over 11 bases. The CDR3 is 15 amino acids. The ends lost 1 base at V and 7 bases at J; junction bases unmatched: 5. Germline CDR1 is WSHSY and CDR2 is SAAADI. The CDR3 here is CASSEFRDRGAGYTF. Here the CDR3 DNA reads TGCGCCAGCAGTGAGTTTCGGGACAGGGGGGCTGGCTACACCTTC.

V is TRBV5-4 and J is TRBJ1-5; TRBD1 is a possible D gene (6 bases). V was shortened by 4 bases and J by 7 bases, with 15 bases between the two germline ends. CDR1 SGHNT and CDR2 YYREEE come from the germline V gene (reference sequence). The CDR3 runs to 14 residues. The CDR3 loop is CASSLQGARQPQHF. CDR3 nucleotides: TGTGCCAGCAGCCTACAGGGCGCACGGCAGCCCCAGCATTTT.

This chain links TRBV28 with TRBJ2-5, with TRBD1 identical over 10 bases. The V segment lost 0 bases and the J segment 2 bases; nucleotides outside the gene matches: 15. The CDR3 loop spans 20 amino acids. Germline V gene lookup returns CDR1 MDHEN and CDR2 SYDVKM. The CDR3 sequence: CASSLWPWTGGGVEQETQYF. The CDR3 DNA reads TGTGCCAGCAGTTTATGGCCGTGGACAGGGGGAGGGGTGGAGCAAGAGACCCAGTACTTC. Combining the CDR3 with reference TRBV28 and TRBJ2-5 gives the whole variable domain DVKVTQSSRYLVKRTGEKVFLECVQDMDHENMFWYRQDPGLGLRLIYFSYDVKMKEKGDIPEGYSVSREKKERFSLILESASTNQTSMYLCASSLWPWTGGGVEQETQYFGPGTRLLVL.

Here the CDR3 reads CATSDLNAEGYTF. CDR3 bases: TGTGCCACCAGTGATTTGAACGCGGAGGGCTACACCTTC. The chain links TRBV24-1 to TRBJ1-2; D unclear. Germline V gene sequence: CDR1 KGHDR, CDR2 SFDVKD. Trimming removed 0 bases from V and 8 bases from J, with 9 bases in between. There are 13 residues in the CDR3.

J is TRBJ1-5 and V is TRBV2; TRBD1 agrees at 8 bases. Unmatched junction bases numbered 15, after V lost 5 bases and J lost 3 bases. The germline V gene has CDR1 SNHLY and CDR2 FYNNEI. The CDR3 covers 18 residues. CDR3 in DNA: TGTGCCAGCAGTCGCGGACCCTTGACAGGGGTGGCCAATCAGCCCCAGCATTTT. Translated, it gives CASSRGPLTGVANQPQHF.

V gene TRBV5-6 combines with J gene TRBJ1-2; perhaps TRBD1 as D (6 bases). Germline CDR1 is SGHDT and CDR2 is YYEEEE. With 5 bases removed from V and 7 bases from J, the gap between germline ends came to 15 bases. This CDR3 has 13 residues. CDR3 bases: TGTGCCAGCAGGTTACAGGGTTCCGCTGGCTACACCTTC. It yields the protein CASRLQGSAGYTF.

This chain connects TRBV6-5 to TRBJ1-2; no definite D call. Germline assignment: CDR1 MNHEY and CDR2 SVGAGI. CDR3 size: 13 residues. V lost 2 bases, J lost 4 bases, and 8 bases lay in between. The CDR3 loop reads CASSYSRSYGYTF. The CDR3 coding sequence is TGTGCCAGCAGTTACAGTCGGAGCTATGGCTACACCTTC.

The gene calls are TRBV7-2 and TRBJ1-5; 9 bases map to TRBD1. V shed 5 bases, J shed 7 bases, and the junction held 6 bases outside the gene matches. Germline lookup yields CDR1 SGHTA and CDR2 FQGNSA. This CDR3 is 14 amino acids long. The CDR3, as DNA: TGTGCCAGCAGCCAAGACAGGGGGAGGCAGCCCCAGCATTTT. Its translation is CASSQDRGRQPQHF. Combining the CDR3 with reference TRBV7-2 and TRBJ1-5 gives the whole variable domain GAGVSQSPSNKVTEKGKDVELRCDPISGHTALYWYRQSLGQGLEFLIYFQGNSAPDKSGLPSDRFSAERTGGSVSTLTIQRTQQEDSAVYLCASSQDRGRQPQHFGDGTRLSIL.

The chain couples TRBV13 to TRBJ1-2, with TRBD1 identical over 7 bases. The germline V gene encodes CDR1 PRHDT and CDR2 FYEKMQ (reference sequence). The length of the CDR3 is 13 residues. With V trimmed by 3 bases and J by 8 bases, 6 bases remained unmatched. The DNA of the CDR3 is TGTGCCAGCAGCTTTGCGACAGGGAGAGGCTACACCTTC. It yields the protein CASSFATGRGYTF.

The genes are TRBV4-1 and TRBJ1-2; D is possibly TRBD1 (6 bases). The CDR3 totals 15 residues. V gave up 4 bases and J gave up 5 bases, with 17 bases separating them. From germline, CDR1 is MGHRA and CDR2 YSYEKL. Here the CDR3 DNA reads TGCGCCAGCAGCCTCGCGTTGGGGGCGCGGTATGGCTACACCTTC. Translated: CASSLALGARYGYTF.

This sequence joins TRBV10-3 and TRBJ2-7; D might be TRBD1 (5 bases). The CDR3 covers 12 residues. CDR1 is ENHRY and CDR2 is SYGVKD in the germline V gene. V lost 6 bases, J lost 0 bases, and 6 bases lay in between. Here the CDR3 DNA reads TGTGCCATCAGCAGGGACTCCTACGAGCAGTACTTC. Translation: CAISRDSYEQYF.

Here the CDR3 reads CASGDSYNEQFF. The DNA for the CDR3 is TGTGCCTCGGGGGACTCTTACAATGAGCAGTTCTTC. The rearrangement uses TRBV24-1 and TRBJ2-1; tentatively, D is TRBD2 (6 bases). Germline CDR1 and CDR2: KGHDR and SFDVKD. V dropped 12 bases and J dropped 4 bases, with 12 bases sitting between them. CDR3 length: 12 residues.

V is TRBV6-5 and J is TRBJ2-7, with D uncertain. V was trimmed by 4 bases and J by 6 bases, leaving 4 bases between them. The CDR3 sequence is 10 residues long. The germline V gene has CDR1 MNHEY and CDR2 SVGAGI. The CDR3 protein is CASSSGEQYF. In nucleotides, the CDR3 is TGTGCCAGCAGTTCGGGCGAGCAGTACTTC.

This clone was counted a few times. The chain joins TRBV18 to TRBJ1-3, with D tentatively TRBD1 (5 bases). CDR1 is KGHSH, CDR2 LQKENI, per germline. V lost 5 bases, J lost 2 bases, and 13 bases lay in between. This CDR3 contains 15 residues. In DNA, the CDR3 is TGTGCCAGCTCAGCGACAGTTCTCCCTGGAAACACCATATATTTT. It codes for CASSATVLPGNTIYF. Based on the CDR3 plus reference TRBV18 and TRBJ1-3, the full variable domain is NAGVMQNPRHLVRRRGQEARLRCSPMKGHSHVYWYRQLPEEGLKFMVYLQKENIIDESGMPKERFSAEFPKEGPSILRIQQVVRGDSAAYFCASSATVLPGNTIYFGEGSWLTVV.

Only a few counts were recorded for this clone. This chain joins TRBV19 and TRBJ1-2; D is possibly TRBD1 (5 bases). The CDR3 runs 13 residues. With 2 bases removed from V and 2 bases from J, the gap between germline ends came to 6 bases. Germline V CDR1 and CDR2: LNHDA, SQIVND (reference sequence). The DNA for the CDR3 is TGTGCCAGTAGTATACAGGGCAACTATGGCTACACCTTC. It encodes CASSIQGNYGYTF.

The rearrangement joins TRBV4-2 to TRBJ2-2; unclear D gene. V was cut by 4 bases and J by 0 bases, with 12 bases left in between. This CDR3 contains 16 residues. CDR1 and CDR2 (germline): LGHNA, YNFKEQ. In DNA, the CDR3 is TGTGCCAGCAGCCTGAACAGAGAGTCGAACACCGGGGAGCTGTTTTTT. This codes for CASSLNRESNTGELFF.